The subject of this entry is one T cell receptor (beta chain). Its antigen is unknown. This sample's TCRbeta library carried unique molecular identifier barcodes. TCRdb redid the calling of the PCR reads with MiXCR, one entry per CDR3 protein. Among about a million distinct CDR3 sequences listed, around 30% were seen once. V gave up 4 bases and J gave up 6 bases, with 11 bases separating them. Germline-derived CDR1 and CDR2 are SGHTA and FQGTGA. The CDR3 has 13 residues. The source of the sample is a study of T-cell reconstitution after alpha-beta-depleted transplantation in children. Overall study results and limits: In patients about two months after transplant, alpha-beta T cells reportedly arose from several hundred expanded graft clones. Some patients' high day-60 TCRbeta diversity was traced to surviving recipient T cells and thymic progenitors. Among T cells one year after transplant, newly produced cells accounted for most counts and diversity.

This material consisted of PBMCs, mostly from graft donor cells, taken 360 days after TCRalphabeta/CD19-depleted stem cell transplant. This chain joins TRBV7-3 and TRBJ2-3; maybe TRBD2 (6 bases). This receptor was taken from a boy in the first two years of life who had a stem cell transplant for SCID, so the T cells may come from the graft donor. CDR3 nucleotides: TGTGCCAGCAGCTCCGGGAGTGGTGATACGCAGTATTTT. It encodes CASSSGSGDTQYF.